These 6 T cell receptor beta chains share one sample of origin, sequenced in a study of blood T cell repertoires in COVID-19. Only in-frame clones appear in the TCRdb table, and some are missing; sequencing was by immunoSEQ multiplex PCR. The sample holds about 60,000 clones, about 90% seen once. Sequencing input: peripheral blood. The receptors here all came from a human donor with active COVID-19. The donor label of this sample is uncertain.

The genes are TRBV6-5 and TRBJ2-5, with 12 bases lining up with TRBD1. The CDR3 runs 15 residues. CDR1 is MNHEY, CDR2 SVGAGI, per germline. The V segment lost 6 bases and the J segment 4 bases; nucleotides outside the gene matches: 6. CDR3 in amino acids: CASSGTGGKGETQYF. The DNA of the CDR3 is TGTGCCAGCAGCGGGACAGGGGGCAAAGGAGAGACCCAGTACTTC.

The CDR3 DNA follows: TGTGCCTGGGGGATTGGATCTTCGGGTCATTTCGCTTTCTTT. Translation gives CAWGIGSSGHFAFF. The rearrangement uses TRBV30 and TRBJ1-1; D is uncertain. Trimming shortened V by 5 bases and J by 11 bases, and 24 bases separated the two germline ends. Germline assignment: CDR1 GTSNPN and CDR2 SVGIG (reference sequence). This CDR3 region has 14 residues.

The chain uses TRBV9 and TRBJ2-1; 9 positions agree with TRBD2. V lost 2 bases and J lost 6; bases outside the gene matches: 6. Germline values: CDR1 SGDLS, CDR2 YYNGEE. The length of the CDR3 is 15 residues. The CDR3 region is CASSVIAGVLNEQFF. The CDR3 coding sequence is TGTGCCAGCAGCGTCATAGCGGGAGTACTCAATGAGCAGTTCTTC.

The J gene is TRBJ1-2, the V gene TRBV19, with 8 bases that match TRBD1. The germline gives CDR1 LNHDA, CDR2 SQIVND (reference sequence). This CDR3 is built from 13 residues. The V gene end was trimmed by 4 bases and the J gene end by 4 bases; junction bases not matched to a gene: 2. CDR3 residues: CASSKTGGYGYTF. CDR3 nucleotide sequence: TGTGCCAGTAGTAAAACAGGGGGCTATGGCTACACCTTC.

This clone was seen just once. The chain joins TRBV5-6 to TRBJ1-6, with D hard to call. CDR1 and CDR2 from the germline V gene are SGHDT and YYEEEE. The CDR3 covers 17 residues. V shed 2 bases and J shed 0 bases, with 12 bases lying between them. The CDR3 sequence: CASSLWSGSSYNSPLHF. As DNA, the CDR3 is TGTGCCAGCAGCTTATGGTCGGGGAGCTCCTATAATTCACCCCTCCACTTT.

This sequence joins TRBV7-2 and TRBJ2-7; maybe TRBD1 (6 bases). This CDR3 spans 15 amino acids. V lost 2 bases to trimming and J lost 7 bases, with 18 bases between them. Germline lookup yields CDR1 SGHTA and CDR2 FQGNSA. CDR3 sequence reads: CASSLFVQGFDEQYF. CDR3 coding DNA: TGTGCCAGCAGCTTATTTGTACAGGGCTTCGATGAGCAGTACTTC.